The rows below give T cell receptor beta chains drawn from one sample of a study of T-cell memory formation after mild COVID-19. TCRdb called the 5' RACE reads again in MiXCR, with one record for every CDR3 protein. This table holds around 210,000 distinct CDR3 sequences, roughly 10% found once. The specimen sequenced was PBMCs or a T cell subset sorted from them (not recorded which). The receptor set was obtained from a young man who had mild COVID-19 (a few samples of this study predate the infection). Cell type and time point are not known. The conserved cysteine and the conserved F or W are not part of the CDR3 here.

TRBV5-1 ASSPFDTPPSTDTQY
TRBV28 ASRLASGTPLVAQH
TRBV20-1 SGSQGTNTEAF
TRBV5-1 ASSTTGVDEQY
TRBV6-5 ASSYSSLAPAYGYT
TRBV25-1 ASRPNQLAGQETQY
TRBV7-2 ASSLGPLQGVSYGYT
TRBV30 AWSVQQGYQPQH
TRBV29-1 SVEGTGTNEKLF
TRBV3-1 ASSRLPATTDTQY
TRBV6-5 ASRDYRDDTEAF
TRBV3-1 ASSGWGQGTSGGYNEQF
TRBV4-2 ASSLAPDGEKLF
TRBV4-3 ASSPLAGSPPGELF
TRBV3-1 ASSQGTLGAF
TRBV5-4 ASRDRAGGDTGELF
TRBV18 ASSSRDESEQY
TRBV5-1 ASSWGQVSEQY
TRBV10-2 ASSESRAATEAF
TRBV7-3 ASSLTGQAGTQY
TRBV5-5 ASERTSAEKYEQY
TRBV7-3 ASSFARGTQY
TRBV5-4 ASSRGGDPPLH
TRBV6-6 ASSNPLAKETQY
TRBV12-5 ARRHPTNEKLF
TRBV4-3 ARTPGAPPRTSYEQY